This T cell receptor (beta chain) was sequenced during a study of T cell therapy after organ transplantation. Turning to the study itself: T cells were expanded approximately 2 weeks with 30 CMV class I/II epitopes. Notes on the study in general: CD8 clonality fold change after therapy inversely tracked pretherapy clonality.

Method: immunoSEQ multiplex PCR; TCRdb's copy keeps in-frame clones and lacks some. The sample holds over 45,000 clones, 94% seen once. Points on this clone: Its specificity is not known.

The germline CDR1 and CDR2 sequences are LGHNT and FRNRAP. V lost 1 base, J lost 9 bases, and 8 bases stayed unmatched. CDR3 length equals 15 residues. The receptor's source is a human patient who had received a solid organ transplant and had CMV disease. The chain recombines TRBV12-5 with TRBJ2-1, with 8 positions matching TRBD1. The input for sequencing was CD8+ T cells from blood, taken before autologous CMV-specific T cell therapy. The CDR3 nucleotides are TGTGCTAGTGGTTTGGCCGGACAGGGTTTCGGTGAGCAGTTCTTC. This codes for CASGLAGQGFGEQFF.